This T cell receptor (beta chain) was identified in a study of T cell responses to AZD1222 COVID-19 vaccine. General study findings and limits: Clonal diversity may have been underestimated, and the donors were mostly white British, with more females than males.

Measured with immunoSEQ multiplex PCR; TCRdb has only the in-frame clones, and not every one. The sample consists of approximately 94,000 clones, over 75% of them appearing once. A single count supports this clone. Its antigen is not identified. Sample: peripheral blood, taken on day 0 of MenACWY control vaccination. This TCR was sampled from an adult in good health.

This CDR3 is CASSEGQGVLEAFF. The DNA of the CDR3 is TGTGCCAGCAGTGAGGGACAGGGGGTACTTGAAGCTTTCTTT. This rearrangement joins TRBV6-1 to TRBJ1-1, with 11 bases that match TRBD1. V shed 3 bases and J 7 bases; nucleotides not matched to a gene: 4. The length of the CDR3 is 14 residues. Germline V CDR1 and CDR2: MNHNS, SASEGT.